These 8 T cell receptor beta chains were all obtained from the same sample, sequenced in a study of control samples from healthy donors and cancer patients. Assay used: immunoSEQ multiplex PCR; TCRdb lists only in-frame clones, some missing. Altogether roughly 170,000 clones are present, 88% being singletons, with the ten largest covering around 5%. The sequenced sample consisted of blood. The receptors here all came from a woman aged 25 to 39 in good health.

The rearrangement uses TRBV6-5 and TRBJ2-2; no clear D. Germline CDR1 reads MNHEY; CDR2 reads SVGAGI. This CDR3 spans 15 amino acids. V was pared by 3 bases and J by 1 base, with 9 bases between. The CDR3 reads CASSYTPVNTGELFF. The DNA of the CDR3 is TGTGCCAGCAGTTATACCCCGGTGAACACCGGGGAGCTGTTTTTT.

This chain connects TRBV28 to TRBJ2-5; D not resolved. Germline V CDR1 and CDR2: MDHEN, SYDVKM. The germline V and J ends were trimmed by 2 bases and 1 base, with 11 bases remaining between them. The CDR3 consists of 15 residues. The CDR3 DNA reads TGTGCCAGCAGTTTACTCAACAGCGTCCAAGAGACCCAGTACTTC. Protein: CASSLLNSVQETQYF.

This clone has only a few counts. The J gene is TRBJ1-1, the V gene TRBV27; 7 bases map to TRBD1. Trimming cost V 4 bases and J 4 bases; bases outside gene matches: 15. The CDR3 loop spans 17 amino acids. Germline V gene lookup returns CDR1 MNHEY and CDR2 SMNVEV (reference sequence). The CDR3 coding sequence is TGTGCCAGCAGTTCAGCACGATTAACAGGGGATGGCACTGAAGCTTTCTTT. Its translation is CASSSARLTGDGTEAFF.

This chain links TRBV10-3 with TRBJ1-1; 10 bases match TRBD1. This CDR3 is built from 15 residues. Per germline, CDR1 ENHRY and CDR2 SYGVKD. Trimming cost V 3 bases and J 5 bases; bases outside gene matches: 6. The CDR3 nucleotides are TGTGCCATCAGTGATGGAGGACAGGGGGGTACTGAAGCTTTCTTT. Residues: CAISDGGQGGTEAFF.

The J gene is TRBJ2-6, the V gene TRBV6-1, with a possible D match to TRBD1 (5 bases). Germline CDR1 MNHNS, CDR2 SASEGT. This CDR3 comprises 18 residues. The ends were cut back, 2 bases at V and 0 bases at J, with 14 bases in the middle. This chain's CDR3 is CASSETTDPISGANVLTF. The CDR3 DNA sequence: TGTGCCAGCAGTGAAACGACAGACCCCATCTCTGGGGCCAACGTCCTGACTTTC.

The gene calls are TRBV11-3 and TRBJ2-7; a possible D gene is TRBD2 (6 bases). This CDR3 is 12 amino acids long. V gave up 4 bases and J gave up 7 bases, with 11 bases separating them. The V gene's germline CDR1 is SGHNT and CDR2 YENEEA. CDR3 sequence: CASSSPAGEQYF. The CDR3 DNA reads TGTGCCAGCAGCTCCCCCGCGGGGGAGCAGTACTTC.

The J gene is TRBJ2-2, the V gene TRBV28, with 8 bases fitting TRBD1. The CDR3 extends over 15 amino acids. The V gene's germline CDR1 is MDHEN and CDR2 SYDVKM. V trimming: 2 bases; J trimming: 3 bases; junction bases outside the gene matches: 2. CDR3 amino acids: CASSLQGAYTGELFF. In DNA form, the CDR3 reads TGTGCCAGCAGTTTACAGGGGGCCTACACCGGGGAGCTGTTTTTT.

This sequence joins TRBV6-1 and TRBJ2-7; no firm D call. The germline V gene encodes CDR1 MNHNS and CDR2 SASEGT. The CDR3 is 15 amino acids. V was clipped by 1 base and J by 0 bases, with 10 bases between them. CDR3 coding DNA: TGTGCCAGCAGTGAAGGCAATAGCTACTCCTACGAGCAGTACGTC. This gives the protein CASSEGNSYSYEQYV.